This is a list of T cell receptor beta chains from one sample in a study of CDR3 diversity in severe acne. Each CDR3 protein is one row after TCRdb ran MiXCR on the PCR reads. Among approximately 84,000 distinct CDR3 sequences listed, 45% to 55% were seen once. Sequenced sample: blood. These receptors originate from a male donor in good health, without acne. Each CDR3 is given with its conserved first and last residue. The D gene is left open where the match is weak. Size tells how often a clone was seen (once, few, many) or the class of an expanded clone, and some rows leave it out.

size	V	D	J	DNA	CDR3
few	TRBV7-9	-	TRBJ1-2	TGTGCCAGCAGCACGCCGGGGCGTAATGGCTACACCTTC	CASSTPGRNGYTF
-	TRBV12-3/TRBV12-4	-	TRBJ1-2	TGTGCCAGCAGTTGGCGGGGCCCCTATGGCTACACCTTC	CASSWRGPYGYTF
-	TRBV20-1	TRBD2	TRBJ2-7	TGCAGTGCTAGGGGACTAGCGGGGTCCGCCTACGAGCAGTACTTC	CSARGLAGSAYEQYF
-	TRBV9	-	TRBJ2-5	TGTGCCAGCAGCGTAGAGGGGCACAATCAGCCCCAGTACTTC	CASSVEGHNQPQYF
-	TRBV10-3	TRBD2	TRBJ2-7	TGTGCCATCAGCCTAACTAGCGGGAGCGGATCCTACGAGCAGTACTTC	CAISLTSGSGSYEQYF
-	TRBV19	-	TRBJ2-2	TGTGCCAGTAGTATCAGGAAGGGAAACACCGGGGAGCTGTTTTTT	CASSIRKGNTGELFF
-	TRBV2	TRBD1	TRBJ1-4	TGTGCCAGCAGTACAGGGGGCGCCTCGGAAAAACTGTTTTTT	CASSTGGASEKLFF
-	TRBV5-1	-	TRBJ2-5	TGCGCCAGCAGCTTGGAACAGGGGGGGCTAGAGACCCAGTACTTC	CASSLEQGGLETQYF
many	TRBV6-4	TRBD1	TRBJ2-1	TGTGCCAGCAGTGAACAGGGGGAACACAATGAGCAGTTCTTC	CASSEQGEHNEQFF
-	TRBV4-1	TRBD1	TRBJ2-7	TGCGCCAGCAGACCAACGGGACAGACTTTCGAGCAGTACTTC	CASRPTGQTFEQYF
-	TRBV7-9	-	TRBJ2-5	TGTGCCAACAGCTTGATGGGACTGAGCCAAGAGACCCAGTACTTC	CANSLMGLSQETQYF
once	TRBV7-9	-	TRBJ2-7	TGTGCTAGCAGCTTAGGGGGGTCCAACAGTCCAGCCCAGTACTTC	CASSLGGSNSPAQYF
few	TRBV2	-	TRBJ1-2	TGTGCCAGCAGTGTAGCAGGGACTACAAACTATGGCTACACCTTC	CASSVAGTTNYGYTF
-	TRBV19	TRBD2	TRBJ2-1	TGTGCCAGTAGTACTCTAGCGGGGGGGCGGGAAAATGAGCAGTTCTTC	CASSTLAGGRENEQFF
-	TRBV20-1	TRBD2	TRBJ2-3	TGCAGTGCTAGAGTCAGTGGGGGGGGGGATACGCAGTATTTT	CSARVSGGGDTQYF
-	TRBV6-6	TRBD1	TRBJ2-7	TGTGCCAGCAGTAGCCGGGACAGGGGAGGGTTCGAGCAGTGCTTC	CASSSRDRGGFEQCF
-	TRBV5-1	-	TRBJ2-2	TGCGCCAGCAGCTTGGTTGGATATACCGGGGAGCTGGTTTTT	CASSLVGYTGELVF
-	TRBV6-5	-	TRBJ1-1	TGTGCCAGCACCGCCGGACAGAACACTGAAGCTTTCTTT	CASTAGQNTEAFF
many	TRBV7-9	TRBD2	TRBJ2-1	TGTGCCAGCAGCTTAGGTGGCGGGAGGCAGAATGAGCAGTTCTTC	CASSLGGGRQNEQFF
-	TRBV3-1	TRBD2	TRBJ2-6	TGTGCCAGTAGTAGCGGGGGAGGCTCTGGGGCCAACGTCCTGACTTTC	CASSSGGGSGANVLTF
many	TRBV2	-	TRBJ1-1	TGTGCCAGCAGTGGGAGAGAGGACTTATTCGGCGAAGCTTTCTTT	CASSGREDLFGEAFF
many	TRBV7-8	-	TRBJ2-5	TGTGCCAGCAGCTTATTAGGGGACGTAGAGACCCAGTACTTC	CASSLLGDVETQYF
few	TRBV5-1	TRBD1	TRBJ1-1	TGCGCCAGCAGCTGGGGTGGGACAGCAAACACTGAAGCTTTCTTT	CASSWGGTANTEAFF
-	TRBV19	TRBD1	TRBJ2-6	TGTGCCAGTATGGACAGGGGATTTGGGGCCAACGTCCTGACTTTC	CASMDRGFGANVLTF
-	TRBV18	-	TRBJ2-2	TGTGCCAGCTCACCACGGCCGACAGACGACACCGGGGAGCTGGTTTTT	CASSPRPTDDTGELVF
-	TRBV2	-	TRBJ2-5	TGTGCCAGCACTTCAGGGTACCTGGAGACCCTGTACTTC	CASTSGYLETLYF
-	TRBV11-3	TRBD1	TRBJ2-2	TGTGCCAGCAGCTTAGGCCAGGGGACAGGGTCCACCGGGGAGCTGTTTTTT	CASSLGQGTGSTGELFF
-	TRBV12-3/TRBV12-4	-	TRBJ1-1	TGTGCCAGCAGTTTCCAGGGATCTAACACTGAAGCTTTCTTT	CASSFQGSNTEAFF
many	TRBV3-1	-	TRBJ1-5	TGTGCCAGCAGTCCTTTCTCTCAGGGATATAGCAATCAGCCCCAGCATTTT	CASSPFSQGYSNQPQHF
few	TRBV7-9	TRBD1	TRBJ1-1	TGTGCCAGCAGCTTGGGGACAGGGTCCACTGAAGCTTTCTTT	CASSLGTGSTEAFF
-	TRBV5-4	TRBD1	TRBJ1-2	TGTGCCAGCAGCTTAGGGGACAGGGTACGTACCGGGGAGCACTATGGCTACACCTTC	CASSLGDRVRTGEHYGYTF
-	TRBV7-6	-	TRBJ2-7	-	CDSSFYICSASPYEQYF
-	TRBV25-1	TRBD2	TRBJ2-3	TGTGCCAGCAGTGAAGGGACTAGCGGGGGGGCAACGGTAGATACGCAGTATTTT	CASSEGTSGGATVDTQYF
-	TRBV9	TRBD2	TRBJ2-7	TGTGCCAGCAGCCCCCGAAGTGATAGCGGGAGAGGGGCCACCTACGAGCGGTACTTC	CASSPRSDSGRGATYERYF
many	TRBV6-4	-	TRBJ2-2	TGTGCCAGCAGTTGGTTGAGCGGGGAGCTGTTTTTT	CASSWLSGELFF
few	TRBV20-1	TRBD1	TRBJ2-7	TGCAGTGCTACCGACAGGGATCCCTACGAGCAGTACTTC	CSATDRDPYEQYF
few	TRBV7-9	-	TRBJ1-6	TGTGCCAGCAGCTCGCTACAGGGACGTTCACCCCTCCACTTT	CASSSLQGRSPLHF
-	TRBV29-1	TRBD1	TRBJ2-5	TGCAGCGCCCTCGGACAGGGACTTCAGACCCAGTACTTC	CSALGQGLQTQYF
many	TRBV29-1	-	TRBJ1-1	TGCAGCGTTGGAAATGTGGGGGGGCTTGGCACTGAAGCTTTCTTT	CSVGNVGGLGTEAFF
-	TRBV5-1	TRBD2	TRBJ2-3	TGCGCCAGCAGCCCGGGACTAGCGGGGGGGCGGTCAGATACGCAGTATTTT	CASSPGLAGGRSDTQYF
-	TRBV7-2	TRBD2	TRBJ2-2	TGTGCCAGCAGCATGGGACTAGCCCGGACCGGGGAGCTGTTTTTT	CASSMGLARTGELFF
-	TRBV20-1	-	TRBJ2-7	TGCAGTGCTAGAGTCTGGAGCCCACTAAGTTACGAGCAGTACTTC	CSARVWSPLSYEQYF
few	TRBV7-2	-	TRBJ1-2	TGTGCCAGCAGCTTAGGGGGGACCACTCCTGGCTACACCTTC	CASSLGGTTPGYTF
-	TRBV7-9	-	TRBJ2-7	TGTGCCAGCACCATCGGGGACGAGCAGTACTTC	CASTIGDEQYF
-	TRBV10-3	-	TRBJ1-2	TGTGCCAGCAGTTATTCAGGGCTCAACTATGGCTACACCTTC	CASSYSGLNYGYTF
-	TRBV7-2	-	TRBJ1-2	TGTGCCAGCAGCTTAAGAGTATCTGCTTCGGGGGGATCCTATGGCTACACCTTC	CASSLRVSASGGSYGYTF
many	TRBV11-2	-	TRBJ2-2	TGTGCCAGCGTCCGGGCGCCCACCGGGGAGCTGTTTTTT	CASVRAPTGELFF
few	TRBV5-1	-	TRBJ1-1	TGCGCCAGCAGCTTGTTTACACGCGGGTGGAACACTGAAGCTTTCTTT	CASSLFTRGWNTEAFF
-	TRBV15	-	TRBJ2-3	TGTGCCACCAGCAGAGATCTAGGTAGCACAGATACGCAGTATTTT	CATSRDLGSTDTQYF
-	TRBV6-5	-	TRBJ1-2	TGTGCCAGCAGTGAAGCTCAGGACATCGGGGGGTATGGCTACACCTTC	CASSEAQDIGGYGYTF
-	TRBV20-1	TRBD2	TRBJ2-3	TGCAGTGCTAGAGATACTCTGGGACTAGCGACCTACAATGAGCAGTATTTT	CSARDTLGLATYNEQYF
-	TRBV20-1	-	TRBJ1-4	TGCAGTGCTAGAGAATCAAGAGCAACTAATGAAAAACTGTTTTTT	CSARESRATNEKLFF
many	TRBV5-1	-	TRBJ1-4	TGCGCCAGCAGGACTCTGACAACTAATGAAAAACTGTTTTTT	CASRTLTTNEKLFF
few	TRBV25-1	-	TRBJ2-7	TGTGCCAGCAGTGAACAGGTCGGCCTCTCCTACGAGCAGTACTTC	CASSEQVGLSYEQYF
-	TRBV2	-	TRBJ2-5	TGTGCCAGCAGTGACCCGGGGAAGGTAGAGACCCAGTACTTC	CASSDPGKVETQYF